This T cell receptor (beta chain) originates from a study of OX40 agonist ivuxolimab in advanced cancers. Generated by immunoSEQ multiplex PCR, the TCRdb table keeps only in-frame clones and is missing some. This table holds approximately 82,000 clones, roughly 88% found once. Enrollment shut out patients with autoimmune disease history or systemic immunosuppression. Sequenced material: CD4+ or CD8+ T cells sorted from blood, taken in a trial of the OX40 agonist ivuxolimab. The sequence was obtained from an adult with an advanced solid tumor such as melanoma, head and neck, liver or kidney cancer.

CDR3 amino acids: CASSFLSGSPTQYF. CDR3 bases: TGTGCCAGCAGCTTCCTCAGCGGGAGCCCGACCCAGTACTTC. The chain carries TRBV7-2 and TRBJ2-5, with 8 bases identical to TRBD2. CDR3 length: 14 residues. Germline V gene sequence: CDR1 SGHTA, CDR2 FQGNSA. V trimming: 3 bases; J trimming: 7 bases; junction bases outside the gene matches: 7.